This TCR beta chain was documented in a study of cytomegalovirus exposure and HLA in healthy donors. V lost 5 bases, J lost 4 bases, and 7 bases stayed unmatched. The CDR3 extends over 16 amino acids. CDR1 LNHNV and CDR2 YYDKDF come from the germline V gene (reference sequence). This clone was observed a handful of times. Antigen: not known. Findings and caveats of the study: Per a later analysis, about 17,000 TCR beta sequences showed association with HLA alleles at 0.05 false discovery rate.

Amplification used 60 Vbeta primers and 13 Jbeta primers. Only in-frame clones appear in the TCRdb table, and some are missing; sequencing was by immunoSEQ multiplex PCR. Of about 150,000 clones in the sample, about 68% were seen once. The sequence came from a human donor in good health. This chain connects TRBV15 to TRBJ2-3; 12 bases match TRBD1. Input material: PBMCs. This chain's CDR3 is CATSWDRGRGPDTQYF. In nucleotides, the CDR3 is TGTGCCACCAGCTGGGACAGGGGGCGCGGGCCAGATACGCAGTATTTT.